The text below deals with one T cell receptor beta chain. This entry belongs to a study of blood T cell repertoires in COVID-19. Whole-study context: Sources were T cells, B-cell-depleted T cells, or PBMCs; the material itself was cDNA or gDNA.

The germline gives CDR1 SGHNT, CDR2 YENEEA. With 2 bases removed from V and 1 base from J, the gap between germline ends came to 4 bases. This CDR3 is 13 amino acids long. Methods used by the authors: Nucleated cell counts were estimated from reference gene primer amplification. Sequenced by immunoSEQ multiplex PCR; TCRdb stores in-frame clones only, minus some. V and J calls and clone size are given by that table; D and trimming were obtained from the DNA. This sample yields about 60,000 clones, of which roughly nine tenths are seen a single time; 7.3% belongs to the top ten. The sequence was obtained from a human donor in a cohort sampled during active COVID-19. The rearrangement links TRBV11-3 to TRBJ2-3; D is undetermined. Material for sequencing was peripheral blood. The CDR3 sequence is CASSLLGTDTQYF. The DNA of the CDR3 is TGTGCCAGCAGCTTATTAGGCACAGATACGCAGTATTTT. Full variable domain (remainder filled in from reference TRBV11-3 and TRBJ2-3): EAGVVQSPRYKIIEKKQPVAFWCNPISGHNTLYWYLQNLGQGPELLIRYENEEAVDDSQLPKDRFSAERLKGVDSTLKIQPAELGDSAVYLCASSLLGTDTQYFGPGTRLTVL.